This entry lists 10 T cell receptor beta chains sequenced from one sample in a study of Ad26.COV2.S vaccination and SARS-CoV-2 variants. Profiling relied on immunoSEQ multiplex PCR, and the TCRdb table lists in-frame clones only, not all of them. The sample shows fewer than 800,000 clones, around 90% of them seen only once. As for treatment: some 19 received Ad26.COV2.S at low or high dose, single or two shots; roughly five received placebo; per-sample allocation not given. Each sample was drawn 63 days after the first injection (of vaccine or placebo). This material consisted of peripheral blood, taken in a trial of Ad26.COV2.S vaccine versus placebo. These receptor sequences come from a person aged 18-60 years who received the Ad26.COV2.S COVID-19 vaccine or a placebo.

The chain carries TRBV6-5 and TRBJ1-3; D unresolved. The CDR3 runs 13 residues. Germline-derived CDR1 and CDR2 are MNHEY and SVGAGI. The V end was cut by 8 bases, the J end by 0 bases, with 8 bases between. The CDR3 bases are TGTGCCAGCGAGGTCTACTCTGGAAACACCATATATTTT. Translated: CASEVYSGNTIYF.

The V gene is TRBV14, the J gene TRBJ1-2; D unclear. CDR3 length: 14 residues. The V gene's germline CDR1 is SGHDN and CDR2 FVKESK. V was shortened by 1 base and J by 3 bases, with 9 bases between the two germline ends. The CDR3 region has the DNA TGTGCCAGCAGCCAAGTAAAGGGAGACTATGGCTACACCTTC. Amino acid sequence: CASSQVKGDYGYTF. The full variable domain, with the rest looked up from reference TRBV14 and TRBJ1-2, is EAGVTQFPSHSVIEKGQTVTLRCDPISGHDNLYWYRRVMGKEIKFLLHFVKESKQDESGMPNNRFLAERTGGTYSTLKVQPAELEDSGVYFCASSQVKGDYGYTFGSGTRLTVV.

This chain joins TRBV7-2 and TRBJ1-1; D unresolved. Germline CDR1 SGHTA, CDR2 FQGNSA. Trimming took 3 bases from V and 1 from J, leaving 9 bases between them. The CDR3 loop spans 14 amino acids. The DNA for the CDR3 is TGTGCCAGCAGCTTTAGGGAGGCGAACACTGAAGCTTTCTTT. Encoded protein: CASSFREANTEAFF.

The chain recombines TRBV6-1 with TRBJ1-1; D unclear. V lost 0 bases to trimming and J lost 4 bases, with 9 bases between them. The CDR3 has 14 amino acids. CDR1 is MNHNS and CDR2 is SASEGT in the germline V gene. The CDR3 bases are TGTGCCAGCAGTGAAGCAAGGGAAGGCACTGAAGCTTTCTTT. Translation: CASSEAREGTEAFF.

The chain joins TRBV6-5 to TRBJ2-7; possible D gene TRBD2, 6 bases. Per germline, CDR1 MNHEY and CDR2 SVGAGI. V gave up 6 bases and J gave up 6 bases, with 12 bases separating them. CDR3 size: 12 residues. As DNA, the CDR3 is TGTGCCAGCAGACTGGAGGGCGGCGAGCAGTACTTC. Encoded protein: CASRLEGGEQYF.

The count of this clone is one. This sequence joins TRBV30 and TRBJ2-2; D perhaps matches TRBD1 (5 bases). This CDR3 spans 14 amino acids. V was shortened by 4 bases and J by 3 bases, with 12 bases between the two germline ends. Germline CDR1 reads GTSNPN; CDR2 reads SVGIG (reference sequence). CDR3 region: CAWKGQLYTGELFF. DNA for the CDR3: TGTGCCTGGAAGGGGCAGCTATACACCGGGGAGCTGTTTTTT.

The V and J genes are TRBV7-9 and TRBJ2-6, with D possibly matching TRBD2 (5 bases). CDR3 length: 14 residues. From germline, CDR1 is SEHNR and CDR2 FQNEAQ (reference sequence). Trimming took off 6 bases at V and 3 bases at J, with 9 bases between the two ends. The CDR3 sequence: CASSIRGGANVLTF. The CDR3 nucleotides read TGTGCCAGCAGTATTCGGGGTGGGGCCAACGTCCTGACTTTC.

The chain uses TRBV7-2 and TRBJ2-2; 11 nucleotides align to TRBD2. The CDR3 runs to 16 residues. The trim removed 4 bases at V and 0 bases at J, leaving 1 base unmatched. Germline V lookup: CDR1 SGHTA, CDR2 FQGNSA. The CDR3 is CASSWGLAANTGELFF. CDR3 DNA: TGTGCCAGCAGCTGGGGACTAGCGGCGAACACCGGGGAGCTGTTTTTT.

The chain employs TRBV18 and TRBJ2-5; 8 nucleotides agree with TRBD1. This CDR3 spans 15 amino acids. Germline lookup yields CDR1 KGHSH and CDR2 LQKENI. Trimming at V came to 8 bases and at J to 2 bases, leaving 10 bases not matched to a gene. The CDR3 DNA reads TGTGCCAGCACAGGACAGGGTGTATGGCAAGAGACCCAGTACTTC. As protein: CASTGQGVWQETQYF.

V and J are TRBV9 and TRBJ1-6; tentative D call: TRBD1 (5 bases). V was trimmed by 3 bases and J by 9 bases, leaving 13 bases between them. The CDR3 is made up of 14 amino acids. Germline loops: CDR1 SGDLS, CDR2 YYNGEE. CDR3 protein: CASSDYGTFSPLHF. CDR3 bases: TGTGCCAGCAGCGATTATGGGACCTTTTCACCCCTCCACTTT.